This record concerns one T cell receptor beta chain sequence. Germline assignment: CDR1 GTSNPN and CDR2 SVGIG (reference sequence). CDR3 length: 10 residues. Trimming cost V 7 bases and J 4 bases, with 7 bases left between them. The data are from a study of shared clonotypes between healthy human individuals. Assay used: immunoSEQ multiplex PCR; TCRdb lists only in-frame clones, some missing. The sample carries roughly 1,500,000 clones, around 98.5% recorded once. Specimen: naive CD4+ T cells sorted from blood. Specified subset: CD45RA+ positively selected. This receptor was obtained from a man aged 30-40 years in good health. The chain carries TRBV30 and TRBJ1-2; D is uncertain. The CDR3, as DNA: TGTGCCTTCGTAAGCTATGGCTACACCTTC. This gives the protein CAFVSYGYTF.